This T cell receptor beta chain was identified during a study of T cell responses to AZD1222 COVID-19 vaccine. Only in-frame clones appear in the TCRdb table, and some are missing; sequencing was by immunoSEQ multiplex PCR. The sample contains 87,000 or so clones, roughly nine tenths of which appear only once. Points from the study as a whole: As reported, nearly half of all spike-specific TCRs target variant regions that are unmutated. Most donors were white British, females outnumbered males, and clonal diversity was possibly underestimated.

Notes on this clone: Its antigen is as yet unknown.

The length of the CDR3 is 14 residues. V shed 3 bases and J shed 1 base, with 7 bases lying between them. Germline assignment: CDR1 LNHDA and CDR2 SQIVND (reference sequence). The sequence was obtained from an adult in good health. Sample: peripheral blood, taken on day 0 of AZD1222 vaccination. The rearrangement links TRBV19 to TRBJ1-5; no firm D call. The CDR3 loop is CASSMGLSNQPQHF. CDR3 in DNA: TGTGCCAGTAGTATGGGCCTCAGCAATCAGCCCCAGCATTTT.